This T cell receptor beta chain was retrieved from a study of T cell responses to AZD1222 COVID-19 vaccine. The sample holds a few counts of this clone. Its target is unknown. The CDR3 is 18 amino acids. Losses at the gene ends were 4 bases for V and 4 bases for J; bases not matched to a gene: 9. Germline values: CDR1 LNHNV, CDR2 YYDKDF (reference sequence). Pooled in the analysis were second doses at about 4 or about 12 weeks. The method was immunoSEQ multiplex PCR; TCRdb's version includes in-frame clones alone and lacks a portion of them. The sample lists 65,000 to 75,000 clones; around three quarters were seen once. Whole-study results and caveats: With dominance at 160-218 and 743-854, vaccine-associated CD4 TCRs spanned spike. Only a handful of AZD1222 recipients tested seropositive at baseline.

This specimen was peripheral blood, taken 28 days after the second AZD1222 dose. The TCR originated in an adult who received the AZD1222 COVID-19 vaccine. This rearrangement joins TRBV15 to TRBJ2-3, with TRBD2 matching over 15 bases. CDR3 amino acids: CATSKGLAGGLRADTQYF. For the CDR3, the DNA is TGTGCCACCAGCAAAGGACTAGCGGGAGGGCTGAGGGCAGATACGCAGTATTTT. The complete variable domain, with remaining parts taken from reference TRBV15 and TRBJ2-3, reads DAMVIQNPRYQVTQFGKPVTLSCSQTLNHNVMYWYQQKSSQAPKLLFHYYDKDFNNEADTPDNFQSRRPNTSFCFLDIRSPGLGDTAMYLCATSKGLAGGLRADTQYFGPGTRLTVL.